This T cell receptor (beta chain) was identified during a study of T cells in Graves' hyperthyroidism and ophthalmopathy. General study results and limits: Blood also held most thyroid clonotypes expanded beyond 0.001. From stable hyperthyroidism, ophthalmopathy was separated by a 13 V-J model.

This clonotype was picked up many times. The antigen remains undetermined. Thyroid ultrasound and orbital computed tomography, with clinical symptoms and serum thyroxine and TRAb, informed diagnoses. This CDR3 contains 15 residues. CDR1 is DFQATT and CDR2 is SNEGSKA in the germline V gene (reference sequence). V was shortened by 3 bases and J by 0 bases, with 12 bases between the two germline ends. TCR beta CDR3 regions were amplified from RNA transcripts. Carried out on the TCR CDR3, a first-round RT-PCR used the HTBI primer set. TCRdb re-derived calls from the multiplex PCR reads in MiXCR, one entry per CDR3 protein. The table records some 270,000 distinct CDR3 sequences, roughly 13% of them present only once.

This TCR derives from a woman aged 40 to 50 with Graves' hyperthyroidism. This chain joins TRBV20-1 and TRBJ2-1, with D unresolved. The sample comprised blood. The CDR3 is CSARNSLSSYNEQFF. The CDR3 DNA is TGCAGTGCTAGGAACAGCCTTAGCTCCTACAATGAGCAGTTCTTC.